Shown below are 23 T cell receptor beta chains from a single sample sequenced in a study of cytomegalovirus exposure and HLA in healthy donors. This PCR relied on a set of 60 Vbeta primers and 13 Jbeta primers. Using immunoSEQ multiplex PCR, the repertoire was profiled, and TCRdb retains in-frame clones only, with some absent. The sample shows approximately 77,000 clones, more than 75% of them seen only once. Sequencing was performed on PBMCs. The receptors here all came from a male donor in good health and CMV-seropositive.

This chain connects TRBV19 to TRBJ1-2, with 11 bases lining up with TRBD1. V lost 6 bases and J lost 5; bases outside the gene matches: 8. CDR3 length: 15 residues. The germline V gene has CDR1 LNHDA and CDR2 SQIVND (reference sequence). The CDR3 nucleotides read TGTGCCAGTAGCCGAGGACAGGGGGCTGGTTATGGCTACACCTTC. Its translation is CASSRGQGAGYGYTF.

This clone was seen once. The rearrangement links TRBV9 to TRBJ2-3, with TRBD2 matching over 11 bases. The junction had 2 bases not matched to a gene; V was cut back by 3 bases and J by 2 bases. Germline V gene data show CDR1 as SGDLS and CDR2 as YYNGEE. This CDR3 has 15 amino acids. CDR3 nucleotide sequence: TGTGCCAGCAGCGGGACTAGCGGGTTCACAGATACGCAGTATTTT. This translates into CASSGTSGFTDTQYF.

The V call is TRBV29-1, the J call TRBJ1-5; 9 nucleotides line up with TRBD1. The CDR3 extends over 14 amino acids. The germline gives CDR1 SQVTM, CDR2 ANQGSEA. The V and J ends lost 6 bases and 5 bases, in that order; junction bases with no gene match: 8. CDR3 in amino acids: CSVATGGRDQPQHF. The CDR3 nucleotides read TGCAGCGTCGCAACAGGGGGCAGGGATCAGCCCCAGCATTTT.

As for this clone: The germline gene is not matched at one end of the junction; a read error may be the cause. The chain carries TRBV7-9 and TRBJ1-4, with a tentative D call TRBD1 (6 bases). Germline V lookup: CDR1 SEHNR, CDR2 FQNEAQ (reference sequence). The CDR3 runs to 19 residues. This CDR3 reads CSSSYRDNEYSKRIEKLFF. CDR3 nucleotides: TGTTCCAGCAGCTATCGGGACAATGAGTACTCCAAGAGAATTGAAAAACTGTTTTTT. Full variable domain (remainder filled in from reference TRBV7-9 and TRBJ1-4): DTGVSQNPRHKITKRGQNVTFRCDPISEHNRLYWYRQTLGQGPEFLTYFQNEAQLEKSRLLSDRFSAERPKGSFSTLEIQRTEQGDSAMYLCSSSYRDNEYSKRIEKLFFGSGTQLSVL.

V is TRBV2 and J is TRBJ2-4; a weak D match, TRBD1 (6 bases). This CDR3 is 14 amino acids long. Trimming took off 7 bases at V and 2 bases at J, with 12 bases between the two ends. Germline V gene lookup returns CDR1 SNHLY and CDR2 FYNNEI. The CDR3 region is CASTTGLPKNIQYF. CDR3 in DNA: TGTGCCAGCACTACAGGGTTGCCCAAAAACATTCAGTACTTC.

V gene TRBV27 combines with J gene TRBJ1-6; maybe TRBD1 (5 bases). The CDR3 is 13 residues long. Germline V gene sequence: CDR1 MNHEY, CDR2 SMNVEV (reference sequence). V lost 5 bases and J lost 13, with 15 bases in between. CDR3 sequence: CASSGGGSGPLHF. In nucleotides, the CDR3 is TGTGCCAGCAGTGGGGGGGGGAGTGGGCCCCTCCACTTT.

The CDR3 bases are TGTGCCAGCAGCTATGCTGCCACTAGCGGGGGTACCGGGGAGCTGTTTTTT. It encodes CASSYAATSGGTGELFF. J is TRBJ2-2 and V is TRBV5-8, with TRBD2 identical over 11 bases. V was pared by 3 bases and J by 5 bases, with 9 bases of the junction left unmatched. Per the germline V gene, CDR1 is SGHTS and CDR2 is YDEGEE. The length of the CDR3 is 17 residues.

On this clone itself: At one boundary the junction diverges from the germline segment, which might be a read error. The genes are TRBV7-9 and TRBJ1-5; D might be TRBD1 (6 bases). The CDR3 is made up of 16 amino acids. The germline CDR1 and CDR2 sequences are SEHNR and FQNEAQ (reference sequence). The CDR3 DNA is TGTTCCAGCAGCTCTCCAGGGGTCGTCGGCAATCAGCCCCAGCATTTT. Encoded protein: CSSSSPGVVGNQPQHF.

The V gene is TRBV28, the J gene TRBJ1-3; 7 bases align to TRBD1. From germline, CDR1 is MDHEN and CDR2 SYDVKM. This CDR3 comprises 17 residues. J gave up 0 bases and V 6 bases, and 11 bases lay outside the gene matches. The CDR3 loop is CASSSGTVLGSGNTIYF. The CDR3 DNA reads TGTGCCAGCAGCTCCGGGACAGTTCTGGGCTCTGGAAACACCATATATTTT.

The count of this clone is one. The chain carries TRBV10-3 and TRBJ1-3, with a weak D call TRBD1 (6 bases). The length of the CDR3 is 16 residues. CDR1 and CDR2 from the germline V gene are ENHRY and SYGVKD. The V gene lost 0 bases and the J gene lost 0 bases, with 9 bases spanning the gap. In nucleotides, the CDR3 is TGTGCCATCAGTGAGTCTTTAGGGGGCTCTGGAAACACCATATATTTT. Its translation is CAISESLGGSGNTIYF.

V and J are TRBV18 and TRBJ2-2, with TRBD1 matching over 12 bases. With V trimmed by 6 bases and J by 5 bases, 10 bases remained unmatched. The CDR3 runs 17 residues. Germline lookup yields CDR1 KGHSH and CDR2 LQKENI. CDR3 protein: CASSSPGTGGLTGELFF. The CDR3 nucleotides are TGTGCCAGCTCCTCCCCCGGGACAGGGGGCCTTACCGGGGAGCTGTTTTTT.

The CDR3 reads CASSQLSHNTGELFF. CDR3 coding DNA: TGTGCCAGCAGCCAACTTTCACACAACACCGGGGAGCTGTTTTTT. The V and J genes are TRBV14 and TRBJ2-2, with D hard to call. Germline V gene sequence: CDR1 SGHDN, CDR2 FVKESK. Trimming shortened V by 2 bases and J by 2 bases, and 9 bases separated the two germline ends. CDR3 size: 15 residues.

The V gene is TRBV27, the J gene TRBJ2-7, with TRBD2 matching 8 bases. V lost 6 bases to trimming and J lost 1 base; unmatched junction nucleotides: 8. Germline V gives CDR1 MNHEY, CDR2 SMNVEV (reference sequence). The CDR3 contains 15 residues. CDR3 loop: CASRLLAGPSYEQYF. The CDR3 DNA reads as TGTGCCAGCAGACTCCTAGCGGGTCCATCCTACGAGCAGTACTTC.

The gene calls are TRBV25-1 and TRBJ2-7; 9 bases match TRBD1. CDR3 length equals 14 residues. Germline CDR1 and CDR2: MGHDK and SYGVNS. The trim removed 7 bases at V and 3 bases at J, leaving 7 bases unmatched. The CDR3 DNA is TGTGCCAGCAAAGGACAGGGGCTCCACTACGAGCAGTACTTC. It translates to CASKGQGLHYEQYF.

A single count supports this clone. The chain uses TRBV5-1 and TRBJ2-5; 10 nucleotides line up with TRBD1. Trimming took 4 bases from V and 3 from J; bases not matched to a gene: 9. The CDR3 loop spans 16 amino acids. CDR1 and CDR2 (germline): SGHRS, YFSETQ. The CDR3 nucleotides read TGCGCCAGCAGCAAACCGACAGGGGGCTCTAAAGAGACCCAGTACTTC. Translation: CASSKPTGGSKETQYF. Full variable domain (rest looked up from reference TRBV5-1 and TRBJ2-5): KAGVTQTPRYLIKTRGQQVTLSCSPISGHRSVSWYQQTPGQGLQFLFEYFSETQRNKGNFPGRFSGRQFSNSRSEMNVSTLELGDSALYLCASSKPTGGSKETQYFGPGTRLLVL.

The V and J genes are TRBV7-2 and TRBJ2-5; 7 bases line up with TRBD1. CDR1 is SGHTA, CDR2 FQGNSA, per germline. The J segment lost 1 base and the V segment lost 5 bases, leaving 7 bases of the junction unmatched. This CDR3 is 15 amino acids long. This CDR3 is CASSRGPGFQETQYF. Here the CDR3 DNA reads TGTGCCAGCAGCAGGGGGCCAGGCTTCCAAGAGACCCAGTACTTC.

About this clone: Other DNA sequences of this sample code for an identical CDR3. The CDR3 sequence: CAISERTSLNNEQFF. The CDR3 DNA reads as TGTGCCATCAGTGAACGGACTAGCCTAAACAATGAGCAGTTCTTC. This chain connects TRBV10-3 to TRBJ2-1; 8 bases match TRBD2. V shed 3 bases, J shed 5 bases, and the junction held 6 bases outside the gene matches. Looked up from germline, CDR1 is ENHRY and CDR2 is SYGVKD. The CDR3 totals 15 residues.

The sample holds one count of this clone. The CDR3: CASSFQSGARETQYF. CDR3 DNA sequence: TGTGCCAGCAGCTTTCAGAGCGGGGCTCGGGAGACCCAGTACTTC. This chain links TRBV7-3 with TRBJ2-5, with 7 bases matching TRBD2. This CDR3 is built from 15 residues. With V trimmed by 3 bases and J by 5 bases, 9 bases remained unmatched. Germline V gene sequence: CDR1 SGHTA, CDR2 FQGTGA. The full variable domain, in which reference TRBV7-3 and TRBJ2-5 provide the parts outside the CDR3, is GAGVSQTPSNKVTEKGKYVELRCDPISGHTALYWYRQSLGQGPEFLIYFQGTGAADDSGLPNDRFFAVRPEGSVSTLKIQRTERGDSAVYLCASSFQSGARETQYFGPGTRLLVL.

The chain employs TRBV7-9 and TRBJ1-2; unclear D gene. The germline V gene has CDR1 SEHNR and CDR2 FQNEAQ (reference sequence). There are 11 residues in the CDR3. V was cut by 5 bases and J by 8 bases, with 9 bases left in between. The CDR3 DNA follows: TGTGCCAGCAGCCCCCCCCCGGGCTACACCTTC. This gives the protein CASSPPPGYTF.

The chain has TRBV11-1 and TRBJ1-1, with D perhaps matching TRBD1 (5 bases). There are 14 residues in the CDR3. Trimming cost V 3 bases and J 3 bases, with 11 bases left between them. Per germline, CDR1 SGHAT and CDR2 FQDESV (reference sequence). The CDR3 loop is CASSLPWGDTEAFF. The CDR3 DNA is TGTGCCAGCAGCTTGCCCTGGGGGGACACTGAAGCTTTCTTT.

In DNA form, the CDR3 reads TGTGCCAGCAGTGAAGGGGTACAGGGATACACTGAAGCTTTCTTT. Encoded protein: CASSEGVQGYTEAFF. The chain joins TRBV6-1 to TRBJ1-1, with D perhaps TRBD1 (6 bases). The CDR3 is 15 amino acids. V was cut by 1 base and J by 3 bases, with 12 bases left in between. The germline V gene encodes CDR1 MNHNS and CDR2 SASEGT.

CDR3 coding DNA: TGTGCCAGTAGTAATCCGCGCCTCTCTGGAAACACCATATATTTT. Protein product: CASSNPRLSGNTIYF. The chain couples TRBV19 to TRBJ1-3, with D uncertain. CDR3 length: 15 residues. Trimming shortened V by 4 bases and J by 0 bases, and 10 bases separated the two germline ends. Germline V gene lookup returns CDR1 LNHDA and CDR2 SQIVND (reference sequence).

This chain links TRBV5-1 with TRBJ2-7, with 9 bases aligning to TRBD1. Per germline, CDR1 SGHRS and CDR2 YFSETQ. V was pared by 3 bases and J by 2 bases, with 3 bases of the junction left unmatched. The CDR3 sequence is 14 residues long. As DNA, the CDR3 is TGCGCCAGCAGCTCAGGGACAGGGACCTACGAGCAGTACTTC. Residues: CASSSGTGTYEQYF.